One and the same sample provided the 25 T cell receptor beta chains below, sequenced in a study of regulatory T cells in long-lasting Graves disease. Time point: newly diagnosed GD, antithyroid drugs for less than 3 months. From PBMCs, RNA was extracted and then used to make the TCR library. According to the study, TCR beta libraries were built with iRepertoire HTBI primers and CDR3-region Arm-PCR. TCRdb independently ran MiXCR on the multiplex PCR reads; one entry per CDR3 protein. The sample yields roughly 410,000 distinct CDR3 sequences, around 16% seen once. These sequences were also reported in another study, on T cells in Graves' hyperthyroidism and ophthalmopathy.

The sample was peripheral blood mononuclear cells (PBMCs), taken at new diagnosis, from a patient treated with antithyroid drugs. The receptors stem from a middle-aged woman with Graves disease.

The chain links TRBV20-1 to TRBJ2-5; either TRBD1 or TRBD2 may supply D (5 bases each). The CDR3 length is 15 residues. V dropped 3 bases and J dropped 2 bases, with 16 bases sitting between them. Germline V lookup: CDR1 DFQATT, CDR2 SNEGSKA (reference sequence). This CDR3 is CSARGGTYDQETQYF. The CDR3 DNA sequence: TGCAGTGCTAGGGGTGGGACCTATGATCAAGAGACCCAGTACTTC.

This clonotype was counted ten times or more. The chain has TRBV20-1 and TRBJ2-7; 9 bases line up with TRBD2. The CDR3 sequence is 15 residues long. V lost 0 bases and J lost 4; bases outside the gene matches: 7. Germline assignment: CDR1 DFQATT and CDR2 SNEGSKA (reference sequence). The CDR3 bases are TGCAGTGCTAGAGATAGAAGACTAGCGGATTACGAGCAGTACTTC. Protein product: CSARDRRLADYEQYF.

This clonotype has only a few counts. The rearrangement uses TRBV7-2 and TRBJ2-7; possible D gene TRBD2, 6 bases. The CDR3 is 15 amino acids. Germline lookup yields CDR1 SGHTA and CDR2 FQGNSA. V lost 1 base and J lost 2, with 12 bases in between. The CDR3 coding sequence is TGTGCCAGCAGCTTAGTTTTTAGCGGCCCCTACGAGCAGTACTTC. It specifies CASSLVFSGPYEQYF.

This clonotype was counted between two and nine times. This chain joins TRBV12-3 or TRBV12-4 and TRBJ1-3; 7 positions match TRBD1. After removal of 4 bases from V and 0 bases from J, the junction contained 3 bases not matched to a gene. The CDR3 has 15 amino acids. The CDR3 coding sequence is TGTGCCAGCAGTTCGACAGGGAACTCTGGAAACACCATATATTTT. Translation: CASSSTGNSGNTIYF.

This clonotype has ten or more counts. This chain joins TRBV3-1 and TRBJ2-3; TRBD1 agrees at 7 bases. The CDR3 loop spans 16 amino acids. Germline values: CDR1 LGHDT, CDR2 YNNKEL (reference sequence). The junction had 5 bases not matched to a gene; V was cut back by 0 bases and J by 2 bases. CDR3 bases: TGTGCCAGCAGCCAAGATGGGGGACAGCTCACAGATACGCAGTATTTT. It specifies CASSQDGGQLTDTQYF.

The V and J genes are TRBV19 and TRBJ2-7; 8 positions match TRBD1. The CDR3 has 18 residues. Looked up from germline, CDR1 is LNHDA and CDR2 is SQIVND (reference sequence). V lost 1 base, J lost 0 bases, and 11 bases stayed unmatched. In DNA, the CDR3 is TGTGCCAGTAGTATAGTCGGTGACAGGGGCTCCAGCTCCTACGAGCAGTACTTC. Protein sequence: CASSIVGDRGSSSYEQYF.

This clonotype was observed a few times. The chain joins TRBV7-9 to TRBJ1-1; D remains unclear. In germline, CDR1 is SEHNR, CDR2 FQNEAQ (reference sequence). This CDR3 has 15 amino acids. Trimming removed 0 bases from V and 0 bases from J, with 8 bases in between. The CDR3 reads CASSLALQLNTEAFF. The DNA of the CDR3 is TGTGCCAGCAGCTTAGCCCTCCAGTTGAACACTGAAGCTTTCTTT.

V is TRBV6-2 or TRBV6-3 and J is TRBJ2-1, with TRBD2 matching over 7 bases. Germline V gene sequence: CDR1 MNHEY, CDR2 SVGEGT. After removal of 4 bases from V and 13 bases from J, the junction contained 10 bases not matched to a gene. The CDR3 extends over 13 amino acids. CDR3 amino acids: CASSLAGVSRQFF. CDR3 DNA sequence: TGTGCCAGCAGTTTAGCGGGTGTGAGTCGACAGTTCTTC.

A few counts support this clonotype. This clone may be a read error of a much larger clone one base away. This chain links TRBV28 with TRBJ2-7, with 7 bases aligning to TRBD1. In germline, CDR1 is MDHEN, CDR2 SYDVKM. There are 15 residues in the CDR3. The J segment lost 6 bases and the V segment lost 5 bases, leaving 13 bases of the junction unmatched. The CDR3 nucleotides are TGTGCCAGCAGTCCCACCAGGGGGAGCAGACCCGAGCAGTACTTC. Translation: CASSPTRGSRPEQYF.

This clonotype was detected ten times or more. This chain links TRBV28 with TRBJ2-7; D is undetermined. Trimming stripped 6 bases from V and 3 bases from J, with 12 bases between. The CDR3 runs 13 residues. CDR1 and CDR2 (germline): MDHEN, SYDVKM. The CDR3 is CASREFLNYEQYF. CDR3 nucleotides: TGTGCCAGCAGGGAGTTCTTAAACTACGAGCAGTACTTC.

This clonotype has a handful of counts. This chain uses TRBV19 with TRBJ2-5; 8 nucleotides match TRBD1. The J segment lost 2 bases and the V segment lost 2 bases, leaving 7 bases of the junction unmatched. Germline CDR1 is LNHDA and CDR2 is SQIVND (reference sequence). The CDR3 covers 16 residues. CDR3 in amino acids: CASSITRTGGQETQYF. In nucleotides, the CDR3 is TGTGCCAGTAGTATAACAAGAACAGGGGGACAAGAGACCCAGTACTTC.

There are a few counts of this clonotype. The chain recombines TRBV6-2 or TRBV6-3 with TRBJ2-7; a weak D match, TRBD2 (5 bases). CDR1 and CDR2 (germline): MNHEY, SVGEGT. V lost 0 bases, J lost 0 bases, and 9 bases lay in between. The CDR3 totals 15 residues. The DNA of the CDR3 is TGTGCCAGCAGTTACTCGACTGGGAGCTCCTACGAGCAGTACTTC. Its protein product is CASSYSTGSSYEQYF.

This clonotype has a count of ten or more. The rearrangement uses TRBV19 and TRBJ2-7; maybe TRBD1 (6 bases). V was trimmed by 6 bases and J by 0 bases, leaving 15 bases between them. The CDR3 contains 15 residues. Germline assignment: CDR1 LNHDA and CDR2 SQIVND (reference sequence). The CDR3 here is CASSRDTSSSYEQYF. For the CDR3, the DNA is TGTGCCAGTAGCCGGGACACTTCGAGCTCCTACGAGCAGTACTTC.

In this sample, this clonotype turned up many times. The chain is built from TRBV6-2 or TRBV6-3 and TRBJ2-1; possible D gene TRBD2, 6 bases. The CDR3 totals 14 residues. Germline-derived CDR1 and CDR2 are MNHEY and SVGEGT. With 8 bases removed from V and 3 bases from J, the gap between germline ends came to 14 bases. The CDR3 DNA follows: TGTGCCAGCTCCCCAAGGGGACTCTACAATGAGCAGTTCTTC. Protein: CASSPRGLYNEQFF.

V gene TRBV30 combines with J gene TRBJ2-1; TRBD2 aligns across 7 bases. CDR3 length: 12 amino acids. The germline V gene encodes CDR1 GTSNPN and CDR2 SVGIG (reference sequence). Germline trimming cut 0 bases from V and 14 bases from J; bases unmatched to any gene: 7. CDR3 protein: CAWSVRKGLEFF. The DNA of the CDR3 is TGTGCCTGGAGTGTACGAAAAGGACTAGAGTTCTTC. The entire variable domain, with the rest obtained from reference TRBV30 and TRBJ2-1, is as follows: SQTIHQWPATLVQPVGSPLSLECTVEGTSNPNLYWYRQAAGRGLQLLFYSVGIGQISSEVPQNLSASRPQDRQFILSSKKLLLSDSGFYLCAWSVRKGLEFFGPGTRLTVL.

Ten or more counts support this clonotype. The genes are TRBV10-3 and TRBJ2-5, with a possible D match to TRBD2 (5 bases). Trimming stripped 4 bases from V and 4 bases from J, with 7 bases between. In germline, CDR1 is ENHRY, CDR2 SYGVKD. There are 12 residues in the CDR3. CDR3 coding DNA: TGTGCCATCAGTGGAGAGGGAGAGACCCAGTACTTC. Encoded protein: CAISGEGETQYF.

The genes are TRBV6-5 and TRBJ2-5; 10 bases fit TRBD2. V lost 4 bases, J lost 2 bases, and 4 bases stayed unmatched. Germline V gives CDR1 MNHEY, CDR2 SVGAGI. The CDR3 extends over 15 amino acids. The CDR3 DNA is TGTGCCAGCAGTTTGGCTAGCGGGAGACAAGAGACCCAGTACTTC. Residues: CASSLASGRQETQYF.

This clonotype was detected a few times. The CDR3 loop is CASQRSGWTGELFF. CDR3 sequence (DNA): TGTGCCAGCCAGAGGTCCGGGTGGACCGGGGAGCTGTTTTTT. V usage is TRBV7-9 and J usage is TRBJ2-2; no clear D. Trimming took 8 bases from V and 5 from J, leaving 15 bases between them. The V gene's germline CDR1 is SEHNR and CDR2 FQNEAQ (reference sequence). This CDR3 is built from 14 residues.

This clonotype showed up many times. The chain employs TRBV28 and TRBJ1-5; no definite D call. This CDR3 spans 13 amino acids. From germline, CDR1 is MDHEN and CDR2 SYDVKM. The V gene lost 7 bases and the J gene lost 4 bases, with 11 bases spanning the gap. CDR3 amino acids: CASTPTYNQPQHF. The DNA of the CDR3 is TGTGCCAGCACCCCGACATATAATCAGCCCCAGCATTTT.

This chain connects TRBV19 to TRBJ2-1; D may be TRBD1 or TRBD2 (5 bases each). V was pared by 5 bases and J by 6 bases, with 14 bases between. CDR1 is LNHDA and CDR2 is SQIVND in the germline V gene (reference sequence). CDR3 length equals 14 residues. In DNA form, the CDR3 reads TGTGCCAGTAGTCGCCCGGGGACGGCCAATGAGCAGTTCTTC. Its translation: CASSRPGTANEQFF.

The J gene is TRBJ1-1, the V gene TRBV19; unclear D gene. V lost 1 base and J lost 4, with 13 bases in between. The CDR3 consists of 15 residues. CDR1 and CDR2 (germline): LNHDA, SQIVND (reference sequence). The CDR3 DNA reads TGTGCCAGTAGTATAGGGCAGACTATGAGCACTGAAGCTTTCTTT. The encoded protein is CASSIGQTMSTEAFF. The whole variable domain, filled in from reference TRBV19 and TRBJ1-1, reads DGGITQSPKYLFRKEGQNVTLSCEQNLNHDAMYWYRQDPGQGLRLIYYSQIVNDFQKGDIAEGYSVSREKKESFPLTVTSAQKNPTAFYLCASSIGQTMSTEAFFGQGTRLTVV.

This clonotype appeared many times. The chain combines TRBV29-1 with TRBJ1-2, with a tentative D call TRBD1 (5 bases). V dropped 7 bases and J dropped 7 bases, with 16 bases sitting between them. The CDR3 contains 12 residues. Germline V gene lookup returns CDR1 SQVTM and CDR2 ANQGSEA. CDR3 coding DNA: TGCAGCGATTTGGGCCCGGGGGGTGGCTACACCTTC. Residues: CSDLGPGGGYTF.

This clonotype was recorded a few times. V gene TRBV5-6 combines with J gene TRBJ2-2; TRBD2 is a possible D gene (5 bases). Germline lookup yields CDR1 SGHDT and CDR2 YYEEEE. The V and J ends lost 4 bases and 6 bases respectively, with 19 bases between them. The CDR3 totals 16 residues. The CDR3 coding sequence is TGTGCCAGCAGCAAACCACTAGAGGAGTTGGCCGGGGAGCTGTTTTTT. It specifies CASSKPLEELAGELFF.

This clonotype occurred many times. This chain uses TRBV12-3 or TRBV12-4 with TRBJ2-1; D uncertain. This CDR3 contains 11 residues. Trimming cost V 3 bases and J 8 bases, with 5 bases left between them. The CDR3 coding sequence is TGTGCCAGCAGTTTCAGCTATGAGCAGTTCTTC. It specifies CASSFSYEQFF.

In this sample, this clonotype turned up many times. This chain joins TRBV28 and TRBJ2-7; D assignment may be TRBD1 or TRBD2 (7 bases each). This CDR3 is built from 13 residues. The germline CDR1 and CDR2 sequences are MDHEN and SYDVKM. V was cut by 5 bases and J by 3 bases, with 11 bases left in between. In DNA, the CDR3 is TGTGCCAGCAGTACCAGGGGGGGCTACGAGCAGTACTTC. Translation gives CASSTRGGYEQYF.